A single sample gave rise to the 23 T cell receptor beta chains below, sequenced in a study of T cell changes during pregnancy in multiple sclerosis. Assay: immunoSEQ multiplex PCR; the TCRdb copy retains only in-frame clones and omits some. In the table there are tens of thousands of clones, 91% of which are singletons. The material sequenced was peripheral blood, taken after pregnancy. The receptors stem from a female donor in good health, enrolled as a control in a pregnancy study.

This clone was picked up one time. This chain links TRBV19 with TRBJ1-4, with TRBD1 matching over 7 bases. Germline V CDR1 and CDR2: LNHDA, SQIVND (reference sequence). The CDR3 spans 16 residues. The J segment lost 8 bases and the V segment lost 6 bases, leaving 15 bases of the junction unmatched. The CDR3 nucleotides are TGTGCCAGTAGCGGCCGACAGGGCGGCCGTCGGGAAAAACTGTTTTTT. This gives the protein CASSGRQGGRREKLFF.

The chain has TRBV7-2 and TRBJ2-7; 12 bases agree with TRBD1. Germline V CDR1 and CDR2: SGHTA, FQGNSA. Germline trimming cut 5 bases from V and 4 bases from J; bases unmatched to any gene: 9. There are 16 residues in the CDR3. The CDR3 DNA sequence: TGTGCCAGCAGCGACCCTGGGACAGGGGGCCCATACGAGCAGTACTTC. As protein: CASSDPGTGGPYEQYF. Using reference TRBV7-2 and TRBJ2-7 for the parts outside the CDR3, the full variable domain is GAGVSQSPSNKVTEKGKDVELRCDPISGHTALYWYRQSLGQGLEFLIYFQGNSAPDKSGLPSDRFSAERTGGSVSTLTIQRTQQEDSAVYLCASSDPGTGGPYEQYFGPGTRLTVT.

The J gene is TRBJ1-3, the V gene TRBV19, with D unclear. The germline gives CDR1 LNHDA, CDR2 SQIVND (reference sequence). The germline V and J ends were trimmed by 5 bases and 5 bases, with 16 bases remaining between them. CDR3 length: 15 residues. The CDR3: CASSPGQAGRNTIYF. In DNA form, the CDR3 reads TGTGCCAGTAGTCCCGGTCAAGCGGGTAGAAACACCATATATTTT.

CDR3: CASTWTDYSNQPQHF. As DNA, the CDR3 is TGTGCCAGTACGTGGACAGACTATAGCAATCAGCCCCAGCATTTT. The genes are TRBV19 and TRBJ1-5; possible D gene TRBD1, 6 bases. The ends were cut back, 7 bases at V and 0 bases at J, with 13 bases in the middle. Germline values: CDR1 LNHDA, CDR2 SQIVND (reference sequence). The CDR3 is 15 residues long.

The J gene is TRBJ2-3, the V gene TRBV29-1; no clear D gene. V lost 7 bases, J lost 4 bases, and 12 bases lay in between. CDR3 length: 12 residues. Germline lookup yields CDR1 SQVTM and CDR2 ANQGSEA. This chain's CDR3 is CSAPETPDTQYF. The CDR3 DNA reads TGCAGCGCCCCGGAGACTCCAGATACGCAGTATTTT.

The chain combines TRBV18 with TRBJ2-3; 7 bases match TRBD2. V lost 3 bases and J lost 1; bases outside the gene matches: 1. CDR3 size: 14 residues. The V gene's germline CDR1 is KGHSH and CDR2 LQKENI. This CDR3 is CASSPTSGTDTQYF. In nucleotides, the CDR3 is TGTGCCAGCTCACCTACTAGCGGCACAGATACGCAGTATTTT. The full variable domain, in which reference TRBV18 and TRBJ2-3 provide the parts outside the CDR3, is NAGVMQNPRHLVRRRGQEARLRCSPMKGHSHVYWYRQLPEEGLKFMVYLQKENIIDESGMPKERFSAEFPKEGPSILRIQQVVRGDSAAYFCASSPTSGTDTQYFGPGTRLTVL.

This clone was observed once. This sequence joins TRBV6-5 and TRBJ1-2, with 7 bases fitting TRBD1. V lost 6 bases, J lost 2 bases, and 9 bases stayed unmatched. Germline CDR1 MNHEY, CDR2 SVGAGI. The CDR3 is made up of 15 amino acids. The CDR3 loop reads CASSSPGGINYGYTF. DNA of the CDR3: TGTGCCAGCAGCTCCCCAGGGGGAATCAACTATGGCTACACCTTC.

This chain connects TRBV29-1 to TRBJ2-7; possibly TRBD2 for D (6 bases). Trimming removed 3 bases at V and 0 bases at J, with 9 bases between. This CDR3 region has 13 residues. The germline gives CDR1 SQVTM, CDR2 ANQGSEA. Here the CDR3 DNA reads TGCAGCGTTGACGGGGGTAGCTCCTACGAGCAGTACTTC. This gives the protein CSVDGGSSYEQYF.

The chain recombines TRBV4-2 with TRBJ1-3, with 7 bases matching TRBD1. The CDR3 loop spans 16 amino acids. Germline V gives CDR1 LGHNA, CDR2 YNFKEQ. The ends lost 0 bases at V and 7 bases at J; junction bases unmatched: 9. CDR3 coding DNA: TGTGCCAGCAGCCAAGATGGGAAGGGGGCTGCGAACACCATATATTTT. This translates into CASSQDGKGAANTIYF.

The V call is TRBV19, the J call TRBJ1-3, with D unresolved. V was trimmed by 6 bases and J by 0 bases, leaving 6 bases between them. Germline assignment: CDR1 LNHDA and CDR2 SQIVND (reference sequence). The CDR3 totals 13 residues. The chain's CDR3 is CASRASSGNTIYF. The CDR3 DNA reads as TGTGCCAGTAGAGCCTCCTCTGGAAACACCATATATTTT.

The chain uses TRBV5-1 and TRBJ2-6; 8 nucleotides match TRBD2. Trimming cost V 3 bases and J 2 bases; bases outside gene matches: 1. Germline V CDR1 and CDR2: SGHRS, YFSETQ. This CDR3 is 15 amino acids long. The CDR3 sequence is CASSSGGTGANVLTF. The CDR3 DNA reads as TGCGCCAGCAGCTCGGGGGGGACTGGGGCCAACGTCCTGACTTTC.

Here the CDR3 DNA reads TGCGCCAGCAGCCAAGAACCCCCAGGGGACAATTCACCCCTCCACTTT. Amino acid sequence: CASSQEPPGDNSPLHF. V usage is TRBV4-3 and J usage is TRBJ1-6; TRBD1 is a possible D gene (6 bases). Germline assignment: CDR1 LGHNA and CDR2 YSLEER. Trimming cost V 0 bases and J 7 bases, with 13 bases left between them. This CDR3 comprises 16 residues.

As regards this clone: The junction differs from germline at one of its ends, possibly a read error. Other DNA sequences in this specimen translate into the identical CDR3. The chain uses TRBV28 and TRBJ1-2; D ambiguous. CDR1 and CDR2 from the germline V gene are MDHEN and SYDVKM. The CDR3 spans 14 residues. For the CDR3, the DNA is TGTGCCAGCAGTTTTCTAGACGCACCTTATGGCTACACCTTT. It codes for CASSFLDAPYGYTF.

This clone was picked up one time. CDR3 amino acids: CASSSQGNEQFF. The CDR3 DNA is TGTGCCAGCAGCTCACAGGGGAATGAGCAGTTCTTC. The rearrangement joins TRBV7-2 to TRBJ2-1, with 7 bases aligning to TRBD1. Germline lookup yields CDR1 SGHTA and CDR2 FQGNSA. The V segment lost 4 bases and the J segment 7 bases; nucleotides outside the gene matches: 1. The CDR3 contains 12 residues.

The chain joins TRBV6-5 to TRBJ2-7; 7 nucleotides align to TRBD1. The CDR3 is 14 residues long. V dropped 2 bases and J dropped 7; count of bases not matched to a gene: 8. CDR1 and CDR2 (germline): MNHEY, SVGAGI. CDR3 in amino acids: CASSYPDRPGEQYF. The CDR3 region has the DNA TGTGCCAGCAGTTACCCGGACAGGCCTGGGGAGCAGTACTTC.

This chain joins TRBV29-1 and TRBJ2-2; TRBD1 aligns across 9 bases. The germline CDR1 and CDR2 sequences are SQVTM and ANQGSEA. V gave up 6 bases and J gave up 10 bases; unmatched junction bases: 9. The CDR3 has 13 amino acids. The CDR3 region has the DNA TGCAGCGTAGGCAGGACAGGGGACACGGAGCTGTTTTTT. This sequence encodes CSVGRTGDTELFF.

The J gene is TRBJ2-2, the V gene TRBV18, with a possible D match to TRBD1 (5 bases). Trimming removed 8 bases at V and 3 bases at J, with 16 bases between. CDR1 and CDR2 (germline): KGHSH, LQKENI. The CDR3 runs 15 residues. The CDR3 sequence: CASQLRDRHTGELFF. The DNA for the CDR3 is TGTGCCAGCCAACTCAGGGATCGGCACACCGGGGAGCTGTTTTTT.

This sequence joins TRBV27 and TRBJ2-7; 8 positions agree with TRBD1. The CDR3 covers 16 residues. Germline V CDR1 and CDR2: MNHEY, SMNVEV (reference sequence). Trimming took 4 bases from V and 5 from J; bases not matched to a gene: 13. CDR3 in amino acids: CASSSTDRVLINEQYF. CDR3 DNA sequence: TGTGCCAGCAGTTCAACGGACAGGGTTCTAATCAACGAGCAGTACTTC.

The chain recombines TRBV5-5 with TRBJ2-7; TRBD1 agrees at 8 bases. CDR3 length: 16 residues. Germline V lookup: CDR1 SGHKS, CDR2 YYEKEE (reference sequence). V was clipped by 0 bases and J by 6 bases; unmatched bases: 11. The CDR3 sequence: CASSLGGNIGQGEQYF. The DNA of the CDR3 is TGTGCCAGCAGCTTGGGGGGGAATATCGGACAGGGCGAGCAGTACTTC.

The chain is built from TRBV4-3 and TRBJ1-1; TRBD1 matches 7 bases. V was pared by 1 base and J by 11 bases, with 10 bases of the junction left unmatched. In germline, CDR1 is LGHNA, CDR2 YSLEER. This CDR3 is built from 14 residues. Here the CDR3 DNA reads TGCGCCAGCAGCCAAGGGGACATACAGGGGCAGGCTTTCTTT. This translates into CASSQGDIQGQAFF.

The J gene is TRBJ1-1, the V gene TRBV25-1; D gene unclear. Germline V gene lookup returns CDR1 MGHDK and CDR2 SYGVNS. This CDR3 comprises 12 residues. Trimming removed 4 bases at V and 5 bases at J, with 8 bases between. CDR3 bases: TGTGCCAGCAGTGCAACCGGGACTGAAGCTTTCTTT. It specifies CASSATGTEAFF.

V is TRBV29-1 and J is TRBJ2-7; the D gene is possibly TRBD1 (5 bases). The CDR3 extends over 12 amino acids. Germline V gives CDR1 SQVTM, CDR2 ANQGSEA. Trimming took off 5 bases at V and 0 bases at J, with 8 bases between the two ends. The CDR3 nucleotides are TGCAGCGTTCGACAGTTCTCCTACGAGCAGTACTTC. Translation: CSVRQFSYEQYF.

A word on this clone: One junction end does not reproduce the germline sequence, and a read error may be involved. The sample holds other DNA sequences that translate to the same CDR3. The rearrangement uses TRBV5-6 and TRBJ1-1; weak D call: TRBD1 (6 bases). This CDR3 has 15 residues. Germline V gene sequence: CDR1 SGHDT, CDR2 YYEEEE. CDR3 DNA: TGTGCCAGCAGCTTGTCCGGGACACCCAACACCGAAGCTTTCTTT. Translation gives CASSLSGTPNTEAFF.